Below are 15 T cell receptor beta chains sequenced from a single sample in a study of blood T cells in healthy people across ages. Combining a sample-barcoded 5' primer with a J-beta primer mix, a second PCR ran for roughly 7 to 12 cycles. TCRdb itself ran the 5' RACE reads through MiXCR, one entry per CDR3 protein. The data hold fewer than 800,000 distinct CDR3 sequences, with approximately 25% observed a single time. Separately, the same data were catalogued under a study of T cells of mothers and their children.

The material sequenced was blood. The receptors were sampled from a boy aged 10-17 years in good health.

This clonotype came up a few times. The gene calls are TRBV28 and TRBJ2-7, with D maybe TRBD1 (6 bases). Trimming removed 6 bases at V and 4 bases at J, with 22 bases between. Germline values: CDR1 MDHEN, CDR2 SYDVKM. The CDR3 extends over 16 amino acids. CDR3 DNA: TGTGCCAGCAGCCACCGACAGGCGACCCCTCTATACGAGCAGTACTTC. Its protein product is CASSHRQATPLYEQYF. Drawing the rest from reference TRBV28 and TRBJ2-7, the complete variable domain is DVKVTQSSRYLVKRTGEKVFLECVQDMDHENMFWYRQDPGLGLRLIYFSYDVKMKEKGDIPEGYSVSREKKERFSLILESASTNQTSMYLCASSHRQATPLYEQYFGPGTRLTVT.

The chain joins TRBV7-3 to TRBJ2-2; D is uncertain. V was trimmed by 5 bases and J by 5 bases, leaving 12 bases between them. The CDR3 loop spans 14 amino acids. Looked up from germline, CDR1 is SGHTA and CDR2 is FQGTGA. The CDR3 is CASSPTWATGELFF. The DNA of the CDR3 is TGTGCCAGCAGCCCAACCTGGGCTACCGGGGAGCTGTTTTTT.

This chain joins TRBV3-1 and TRBJ2-5; tentative D call: TRBD2 (6 bases). The CDR3 length is 12 residues. The V and J ends lost 3 bases and 7 bases respectively, with 9 bases between them. CDR1 and CDR2 (germline): LGHDT, YNNKEL (reference sequence). The CDR3 protein is CASSQSGGTQYF. The CDR3 DNA sequence: TGTGCCAGCAGCCAGTCCGGGGGGACCCAGTACTTC.

This clonotype occurred a few times. V gene TRBV7-2 combines with J gene TRBJ2-3, with 11 bases that match TRBD2. The CDR3 sequence is 16 residues long. V lost 4 bases and J lost 3; bases outside the gene matches: 6. Germline-derived CDR1 and CDR2 are SGHTA and FQGNSA. The chain's CDR3 is CASSSLSGGATDTQYF. DNA for the CDR3: TGTGCCAGCAGCTCCCTTAGCGGGGGGGCTACAGATACGCAGTATTTT.

On this clonotype itself: The junction does not match germline at one end; this may be a read error. Here the CDR3 DNA reads TGTGCCAGCAGCGAAGAGAGCGGGAGTGGGGAGACCCAGTACTTC. The encoded protein is CASSEESGSGETQYF. This chain joins TRBV2 and TRBJ2-5; TRBD2 matches 8 bases. The CDR3 loop spans 15 amino acids. In germline, CDR1 is SNHLY, CDR2 FYNNEI.

The V and J genes are TRBV5-4 and TRBJ2-2, with no clear D. This CDR3 region has 12 residues. The V and J ends lost 2 bases and 6 bases respectively, with 5 bases between them. From germline, CDR1 is SGHNT and CDR2 YYREEE (reference sequence). In nucleotides, the CDR3 is TGTGCCAGCAGCTTCGCTTCCGGGGAGCTGTTTTTT. It encodes CASSFASGELFF. Variable domain in full (rest from reference TRBV5-4 and TRBJ2-2): ETGVTQSPTHLIKTRGQQVTLRCSSQSGHNTVSWYQQALGQGPQFIFQYYREEENGRGNFPPRFSGLQFPNYSSELNVNALELDDSALYLCASSFASGELFFGEGSRLTVL.

The genes are TRBV2 and TRBJ1-6; TRBD1 matches at 9 bases. The trim removed 6 bases at V and 10 bases at J, leaving 10 bases unmatched. Germline V gene sequence: CDR1 SNHLY, CDR2 FYNNEI. The CDR3 is made up of 15 amino acids. The CDR3 region is CASRSGQGLNSPLHF. As DNA, the CDR3 is TGTGCCAGCAGATCGGGACAGGGATTGAACTCACCCCTCCACTTT. The whole variable domain, filled in from reference TRBV2 and TRBJ1-6, reads EPEVTQTPSHQVTQMGQEVILRCVPISNHLYFYWYRQILGQKVEFLVSFYNNEISEKSEIFDDQFSVERPDGSNFTLKIRSTKLEDSAMYFCASRSGQGLNSPLHFGNGTRLTVT.

The rearrangement links TRBV7-2 to TRBJ2-5; tentative D call: TRBD2 (5 bases). V was cut by 5 bases and J by 0 bases, with 13 bases left in between. CDR1 and CDR2 (germline): SGHTA, FQGNSA. The CDR3 has 15 residues. CDR3 in amino acids: CASSRWTFNQETQYF. The CDR3 DNA sequence: TGTGCCAGCAGCCGATGGACTTTTAACCAAGAGACCCAGTACTTC.

This clonotype was observed a few times. The gene calls are TRBV5-1 and TRBJ2-2; D uncertain. V was clipped by 0 bases and J by 4 bases, with 13 bases between them. The length of the CDR3 is 16 residues. Germline CDR1 reads SGHRS; CDR2 reads YFSETQ. CDR3: CASSLEVTVGTGELFF. DNA for the CDR3: TGCGCCAGCAGCTTGGAAGTTACGGTTGGCACCGGGGAGCTGTTTTTT.

The V and J genes are TRBV28 and TRBJ2-1; possibly TRBD1 for D (7 bases). The CDR3 is 14 residues long. Germline CDR1 is MDHEN and CDR2 is SYDVKM. Trimming pared 6 bases from V and 4 bases from J, leaving 13 bases between. CDR3 in amino acids: CASRGGTDYNEQFF. CDR3 nucleotides: TGTGCCAGCAGAGGGGGGACAGATTACAATGAGCAGTTCTTC.

This chain connects TRBV15 to TRBJ2-5, with D possibly being TRBD1 (5 bases). The CDR3 has 15 residues. V was shortened by 0 bases and J by 5 bases, with 13 bases between the two germline ends. The germline CDR1 and CDR2 sequences are LNHNV and YYDKDF (reference sequence). CDR3 DNA: TGTGCCACCAGCAGAGAATACTTAGGGGCCGAGACCCAGTACTTC. This encodes CATSREYLGAETQYF.

This chain joins TRBV29-1 and TRBJ2-7; the D call may be TRBD1 or TRBD2 (5 bases each). Germline loops: CDR1 SQVTM, CDR2 ANQGSEA. The CDR3 contains 16 residues. Trimming left V 1 base short and J 2 bases short, with 18 bases between. The CDR3 DNA sequence: TGCAGCGTTGAAGTCGTGGGACCGAGGGCTCCCTACGAGCAGTACTTC. Encoded protein: CSVEVVGPRAPYEQYF.

This clonotype was detected only a few times. The CDR3 is CSASPRAGVAGELFF. The CDR3 nucleotides are TGCAGTGCTTCCCCTCGCGCGGGAGTTGCCGGGGAGCTGTTTTTT. The rearrangement links TRBV20-1 to TRBJ2-2; 7 bases align to TRBD2. CDR1 DFQATT and CDR2 SNEGSKA come from the germline V gene (reference sequence). The CDR3 length is 15 residues. The J segment lost 6 bases and the V segment lost 5 bases, leaving 12 bases of the junction unmatched.

This clonotype occurred a few times. The chain carries TRBV29-1 and TRBJ2-5; no clear D gene. The J call is uncertain, as TRBJ2-7 better fits the DNA end. The CDR3 consists of 12 residues. Germline V lookup: CDR1 SQVTM, CDR2 ANQGSEA. DNA for the CDR3: TGCAGCGTTAAAGGCAGCACCTACGAGCAGTACTTC. As protein: CSVKGSTYEQYF.

The chain couples TRBV6-5 to TRBJ2-2; D is unresolved. The V gene lost 6 bases and the J gene lost 15 bases, with 17 bases spanning the gap. Germline V lookup: CDR1 MNHEY, CDR2 SVGAGI. This CDR3 contains 12 residues. Written as DNA, the CDR3 is TGTGCCAGCAGAACTACAGCCTACCGGTTGTTTTTT. Protein: CASRTTAYRLFF.